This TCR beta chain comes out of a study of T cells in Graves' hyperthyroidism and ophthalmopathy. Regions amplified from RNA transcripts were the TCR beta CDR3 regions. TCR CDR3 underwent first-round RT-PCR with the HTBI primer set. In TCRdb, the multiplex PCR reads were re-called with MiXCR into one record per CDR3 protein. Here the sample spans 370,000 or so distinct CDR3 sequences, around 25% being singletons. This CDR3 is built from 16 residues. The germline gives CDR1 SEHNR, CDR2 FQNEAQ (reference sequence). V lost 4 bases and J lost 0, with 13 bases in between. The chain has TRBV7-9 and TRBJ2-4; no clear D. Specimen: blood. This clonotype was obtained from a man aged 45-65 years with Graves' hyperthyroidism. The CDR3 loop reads CASSSARAPAKNIQYF. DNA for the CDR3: TGTGCCAGCAGCTCAGCCCGGGCCCCAGCCAAAAACATTCAGTACTTC.